These T cell receptor beta chains were read from a single sample in a study of CD8 T cells in ankylosing spondylitis. TCRdb itself ran the 5' RACE reads through MiXCR, one entry per CDR3 protein. The sample holds 200,000 to 300,000 distinct CDR3 sequences; roughly a quarter are singletons and the top ten take roughly 0.67%. The source material was blood, either unsorted or a sorted T cell fraction (not recorded which). The receptors originated from a male donor with ankylosing spondylitis or in good health (not recorded which). Both conserved end residues are part of each CDR3. Each record gives: V gene, J gene, clone size, D gene, CDR3 DNA, CDR3 protein. A D gene is named only where the DNA matches it firmly. Clone size is given for some rows only: seen once, a few or many times, or a class if the clone is expanded.

>TRBV30|TRBJ2-7|few|.
TGTGCCTGGAGTGTAAGGGTTTCTACCTACGAGCAGTACTTC
CAWSVRVSTYEQYF
>TRBV12-3/TRBV12-4|TRBJ2-5|few|.
TGTGCCAGCGCAGGGAGACAAGAGACCCAGTACTTC
CASAGRQETQYF
>TRBV12-3/TRBV12-4|TRBJ2-3|many|TRBD2
TGTGCCAGCAGCCTGACTAGCGGGGGGGCCCTCACAGATACGCAGTATTTT
CASSLTSGGALTDTQYF
>TRBV12-3/TRBV12-4|TRBJ2-5|.|.
TGTGCCAGCAGTGCGGGGCAGAAATATGGGGAGACCCAGTACTTC
CASSAGQKYGETQYF
>TRBV18|TRBJ1-1|once|.
TGTGCCAGCTCACTGGGGGGGGCTATGAACACTGAAGCTTTCTTT
CASSLGGAMNTEAFF
>TRBV20-1|TRBJ2-2|.|.
TGCAGTGCTAGAATGAGATCAGGAGCCACCGGGGAGCTGTTTTTT
CSARMRSGATGELFF
>TRBV20-1|TRBJ2-3|many|TRBD2
TGCAGTGCTCGTAGCGGGCACACGGATACGCAGTATTTT
CSARSGHTDTQYF
>TRBV18|TRBJ1-1|.|.
TGTGCCAGCCAAACGAGGGAGAACACTGAAGCTTTCTTT
CASQTRENTEAFF
>TRBV7-3|TRBJ1-1|many|.
TGTGCCAGCAGCCAAGGGAGGGGAACTGAAGCTTTCTTT
CASSQGRGTEAFF
>TRBV6-5|TRBJ2-2|many|.
TGTGCCAGCAGTTACTCGTCCGGCACCGGGGAGCTGTTTTTT
CASSYSSGTGELFF
>TRBV10-1|TRBJ2-3|few|TRBD1
TGCGCCAGCAGCTCGGGACAGTTAAAAACAGATACGCAGTATTTT
CASSSGQLKTDTQYF
>TRBV15|TRBJ2-3|many|TRBD1
TGTGCCACCAGCCGGAAGGGGGCACTGGCCACAGATACGCAGTATTTT
CATSRKGALATDTQYF
>TRBV20-1|TRBJ2-2|.|.
TGCAGTGCTAGCTTACGGCGGTTGGGCGGGGAGCTGTTTTTT
CSASLRRLGGELFF
>TRBV2|TRBJ2-5|.|.
TGTGCCAGCCTACAGCGGGAGACCCAGTACTTC
CASLQRETQYF
>TRBV29-1|TRBJ2-4|many|.
TGCAGCGTTGAAGTCCACAGGGTCGGGGGAAACATTCAGTACTTC
CSVEVHRVGGNIQYF
>TRBV6-1|TRBJ2-7|.|.
TGTGCCAGCAGTGAGACGGAAATCTACGAGCAGTACTTC
CASSETEIYEQYF
>TRBV20-1|TRBJ1-5|many|TRBD1
TGCAGTGCTAGCTTGGACAGGCAACAGCCCCAGCATTTT
CSASLDRQQPQHF
>TRBV2|TRBJ2-3|.|TRBD2
TGTGCCAGCAACGGCGGGGAGGGAGATACGCAGTATTTT
CASNGGEGDTQYF
>TRBV10-3|TRBJ2-2|.|.
TGTGCCATATTCTCAGGGATCACCGGGGAGCTGTTTTTT
CAIFSGITGELFF
>TRBV28|TRBJ2-7|once|.
TGTGCCAGCAGTCCACCGGGCGGTAGGGAGCAGTACTTC
CASSPPGGREQYF
>TRBV24-1|TRBJ2-7|many|TRBD1
TGTGCCACCAGTGACCCGGACAGGGTCGAGCAGTACTTC
CATSDPDRVEQYF
>TRBV5-1|TRBJ2-3|many|.
TGCGCCAGCAGGGACTCCCCCACAGATACGCAGTATTTT
CASRDSPTDTQYF
>TRBV20-1|TRBJ2-1|few|.
TGCAGTGCTAGATCAGGGCGCAGCTACAATGAGCAGTTCTTC
CSARSGRSYNEQFF
>TRBV29-1|TRBJ1-5|.|.
TGCAGCGTTGAGGTGGCAGGGGATCAGCCCCAGCATTTT
CSVEVAGDQPQHF
>TRBV25-1|TRBJ2-2|.|.
TGTGCCAGCAGTGAGCCGCGCGGAGACACCGGGGAGCTGTTTTTT
CASSEPRGDTGELFF
>TRBV10-3|TRBJ1-2|.|TRBD1
TGTGCCCCTGGGACAGCGCATTTAGGCTACACCTTC
CAPGTAHLGYTF
>TRBV13|TRBJ2-5|few|.
TGTGCCACCGGACTCATACAAGAGACCCAGTACTTC
CATGLIQETQYF
>TRBV20-1|TRBJ2-7|.|.
TGCAGTGCAAAGACGGACCGCTACGAGCAGTACTTC
CSAKTDRYEQYF
>TRBV20-1|TRBJ2-2|few|.
TGCAGTGCTAACCGGGACCAGAACACCGGGGAGCTGTTTTTT
CSANRDQNTGELFF
>TRBV12-3/TRBV12-4|TRBJ2-3|many|TRBD1
TGTGCCAGCAGTGACAGGGCGTTGGGCACAGATACGCAGTATTTT
CASSDRALGTDTQYF
>TRBV29-1|TRBJ2-7|many|TRBD1
TGCAGCGTCCCGGACAGGGGTATCCACGAGCAGTACTTC
CSVPDRGIHEQYF
>TRBV5-6|TRBJ2-1|once|.
TGTGCCAGCAGCTTGAGGGGGGCTAACGATGAGCAGTTCTTC
CASSLRGANDEQFF
>TRBV10-2|TRBJ2-5|.|TRBD2
TGCGCCAGCAGTGTGGGACGGGGGGTGGGTGAGACCCAGTACTTC
CASSVGRGVGETQYF
>TRBV20-1|TRBJ2-1|.|.
TGCAGTGCTACCCCGGGCCTGCCTGGGTCCTACAATGAGCAGTTCTTC
CSATPGLPGSYNEQFF
>TRBV4-2|TRBJ1-6|many|TRBD1
TGTGCCAGCAGCCGGACAGGGAGGAATTCACCCCTCCACTTT
CASSRTGRNSPLHF
>TRBV20-1|TRBJ1-5|many|.
TGCAGTGCTGCCGGTGTGGGGCGGCATAGCAATCAGCCCCAGCATTTT
CSAAGVGRHSNQPQHF
>TRBV10-3|TRBJ1-1|few|.
TGTGCCATCAGACAGGACCCCTCGAACACTGAAGCTTTCTTT
CAIRQDPSNTEAFF
>TRBV20-1|TRBJ2-1|many|.
TGCAGTGCTAGTGCAGGTGCCTACAATGAGCAGTTCTTC
CSASAGAYNEQFF
>TRBV29-1|TRBJ1-1|many|TRBD1
TGCAGCGTTGGCGATATGGACAGGACAGGGAAAACTGAAGCTTTCTTT
CSVGDMDRTGKTEAFF
>TRBV29-1|TRBJ1-2|few|TRBD1
TGCAGCGCTAAACCCGGGACAGCCGACTATGGCTACACCTTC
CSAKPGTADYGYTF
>TRBV5-1|TRBJ2-1|many|TRBD2
TGCGCCAGCAGCGAAAGCGGGGAACTCTACAATGAGCAGTTCTTC
CASSESGELYNEQFF
>TRBV6-1|TRBJ2-1|.|.
TGTGCCAGCAGATCGGGTAGGGGTCGGGATGAGCAGTTCTTC
CASRSGRGRDEQFF
>TRBV29-1|TRBJ1-2|many|.
TGCAGCGCCGGGACCGCGGGGAGCTACACCTTC
CSAGTAGSYTF
>TRBV7-9|TRBJ2-1|.|TRBD1
TGTGCCAGCAGCTTAGAGGGACAGTGGAATGAGCAGTTCTTC
CASSLEGQWNEQFF
>TRBV5-1|TRBJ2-7|many|TRBD1
TGCGCCAGCAGCGCCGAGAGACAGGGTGGCGAGCAGTACTTC
CASSAERQGGEQYF
>TRBV15|TRBJ2-7|few|.
TGTGCCACCAGCAGAGATCCCGCAACCTACGAGCAGTACTTC
CATSRDPATYEQYF
>TRBV6-4|TRBJ1-4|few|TRBD1
TGTGCCAGCAGTCCCCGACAGGGGGACGTTACTAATGAAAAACTGTTTTTT
CASSPRQGDVTNEKLFF
>TRBV12-3/TRBV12-4|TRBJ2-3|.|TRBD2
TGTGCCAACGATCGAGCGGGGGGCGCGGATACGCAGTATTTT
CANDRAGGADTQYF
>TRBV5-1|TRBJ2-5|many|.
TGCGCCAGCAGCTTGGACGAGACCCAGTACTTC
CASSLDETQYF
>TRBV10-3|TRBJ2-3|many|.
TGTGCCATCAGGGGAACAGATACGCAGTATTTT
CAIRGTDTQYF
>TRBV20-1|TRBJ2-3|.|.
TGCAGTGCTAGAGATGGGGCCTACCCGACGGATACGCAGTATTTT
CSARDGAYPTDTQYF
>TRBV29-1|TRBJ2-1|many|.
TGCAGCGTTGAATCGGGCGCCGAGCAGTTCTTC
CSVESGAEQFF
>TRBV7-9|TRBJ2-1|.|TRBD2
TGTGCCAGCAGCCGTCTAGCGGGCCTTAATGAGCAGTTCTTC
CASSRLAGLNEQFF
>TRBV20-1|TRBJ2-5|.|.
TGCAGTGCTAGGAGAGGAGGGAGGCAAGAGACCCAGTACTTC
CSARRGGRQETQYF
>TRBV4-2|TRBJ1-4|many|.
TGTGCCAGCAGCCAAGGGGCAACTAATGAAAAACTGTTTTTT
CASSQGATNEKLFF
>TRBV12-3/TRBV12-4|TRBJ2-1|few|.
TGTGCCAGCAGTTTAATAGGGAATGCCTACAATGAGCAGTTCTTC
CASSLIGNAYNEQFF
>TRBV4-1|TRBJ2-7|.|TRBD2
TGCGCCCGACGGACTAGCGGGGGATACTACGAGCAGTACTTC
CARRTSGGYYEQYF
>TRBV6-1|TRBJ1-5|.|TRBD1
TGTGCCAGCAGTGACCAGACAGGGTTCAATCAGCCCCAGCATTTT
CASSDQTGFNQPQHF